These 23 T cell receptor beta chains share one sample of origin, sequenced in a study of blood T cell repertoires in COVID-19. Some clones are missing from TCRdb's copy, which holds only in-frame ones; the method was immunoSEQ multiplex PCR. The data contain about 230,000 clones, 81% of them singletons. The sequenced sample was peripheral blood. These receptors were obtained from a woman older than 75 with acute or convalescent COVID-19.

This chain connects TRBV19 to TRBJ1-5, with D perhaps matching TRBD1 (6 bases). V dropped 6 bases and J dropped 2 bases, with 14 bases sitting between them. CDR3 size: 15 residues. Germline V gene lookup returns CDR1 LNHDA and CDR2 SQIVND (reference sequence). CDR3 sequence (DNA): TGTGCCAGTAGGCAACAGGGTCTAGGCAATCAGCCCCAGCATTTT. Translating it yields CASRQQGLGNQPQHF.

This chain links TRBV29-1 with TRBJ1-2; tentative D call: TRBD1 (6 bases). Germline assignment: CDR1 SQVTM and CDR2 ANQGSEA. V lost 3 bases, J lost 8 bases, and 13 bases lay in between. The CDR3 totals 12 residues. Written as DNA, the CDR3 is TGCAGCGTTGACTTGACAGGATACGGCTACACCTTC. This gives the protein CSVDLTGYGYTF. Drawing the rest from reference TRBV29-1 and TRBJ1-2, the complete variable domain is SAVISQKPSRDICQRGTSLTIQCQVDSQVTMMFWYRQQPGQSLTLIATANQGSEATYESGFVIDKFPISRPNLTFSTLTVSNMSPEDSSIYLCSVDLTGYGYTFGSGTRLTVV.

The V call is TRBV5-4, the J call TRBJ1-2; 8 positions match TRBD1. V shed 4 bases and J 5 bases; nucleotides not matched to a gene: 10. The germline V gene encodes CDR1 SGHNT and CDR2 YYREEE (reference sequence). The CDR3 has 15 amino acids. The CDR3 loop reads CASSPVPGTGYGYTF. In DNA form, the CDR3 reads TGTGCCAGCAGCCCGGTCCCGGGGACAGGTTATGGCTACACCTTC.

This clone was detected only a few times. V gene TRBV12-3 or TRBV12-4 combines with J gene TRBJ1-1; D is possibly TRBD1 (5 bases). The length of the CDR3 is 11 residues. Trimming cost V 7 bases and J 5 bases, with 8 bases left between them. The CDR3 loop reads CASIGGTEAFF. The CDR3 nucleotides read TGTGCCAGCATCGGGGGAACTGAAGCTTTCTTT.

This chain joins TRBV14 and TRBJ2-7, with 8 nucleotides matching TRBD2. The junction had 13 bases not matched to a gene; V was cut back by 0 bases and J by 3 bases. The germline V gene has CDR1 SGHDN and CDR2 FVKESK. The CDR3 contains 18 residues. The CDR3 reads CASSQDRGEMGLDYEQYF. In nucleotides, the CDR3 is TGTGCCAGCAGCCAAGACAGGGGAGAAATGGGACTAGACTACGAGCAGTACTTC.

The chain employs TRBV30 and TRBJ2-7; 9 nucleotides agree with TRBD1. J gave up 3 bases and V 3 bases, and 0 bases lay outside the gene matches. The CDR3 covers 12 residues. Germline assignment: CDR1 GTSNPN and CDR2 SVGIG (reference sequence). The chain's CDR3 is CAWRGQGYEQYF. The CDR3 DNA is TGTGCCTGGAGGGGACAGGGCTACGAGCAGTACTTC.

The rearrangement links TRBV24-1 to TRBJ1-5, with a weak D call TRBD1 (6 bases). V was trimmed by 6 bases and J by 0 bases, leaving 8 bases between them. The germline CDR1 and CDR2 sequences are KGHDR and SFDVKD. The CDR3 is made up of 14 amino acids. The CDR3 coding sequence is TGTGCCACCAGTACAGGGTATAGCAATCAGCCCCAGCATTTT. Its protein is CATSTGYSNQPQHF.

The V gene is TRBV10-1, the J gene TRBJ2-1, with 8 bases aligning to TRBD2. CDR3 length equals 14 residues. J was trimmed by 9 bases and V by 3 bases; bases with no gene match: 7. Germline CDR1 reads WNHNN; CDR2 reads SYGVQD (reference sequence). The DNA for the CDR3 is TGCGCCAGCAGTGACGCGGGAGGCCCCCGTGAGCAGTTCTTC. Protein sequence: CASSDAGGPREQFF.

Notes on this clone: The sample carries other DNA sequences with the same CDR3. The rearrangement links TRBV3-1 (or the pseudogene TRBV3-2) to TRBJ1-5; D is possibly TRBD1 (6 bases). Trimming pared 6 bases from V and 1 base from J, leaving 10 bases between. The CDR3 runs to 14 residues. The V gene's germline CDR1 is LGHDT and CDR2 YNNKEL (reference sequence). CDR3 bases: TGTGCCAGCAGTCTTCAGGGGAGCAATCAGCCCCAGCATTTT. Encoded protein: CASSLQGSNQPQHF.

V gene TRBV5-6 combines with J gene TRBJ2-2; 8 positions agree with TRBD1. The germline V gene has CDR1 SGHDT and CDR2 YYEEEE. The trim removed 4 bases at V and 3 bases at J, leaving 8 bases unmatched. The CDR3 totals 16 residues. The CDR3 DNA sequence: TGTGCCAGCAGCGACGGACAGGGTTTCGACACCGGGGAGCTGTTTTTT. Protein: CASSDGQGFDTGELFF.

The V and J genes are TRBV6-5 and TRBJ2-7; tentative D call: TRBD1 (7 bases). This CDR3 region has 11 residues. The germline gives CDR1 MNHEY, CDR2 SVGAGI. The V gene lost 9 bases and the J gene lost 6 bases, with 12 bases spanning the gap. CDR3 residues: CASYQGGEQYF. The DNA of the CDR3 is TGTGCCAGTTATCAGGGGGGCGAGCAGTACTTC.

This clone was seen only once. The J gene is TRBJ2-5, the V gene TRBV4-2; 8 bases agree with TRBD2. There are 15 residues in the CDR3. The J segment lost 5 bases and the V segment lost 1 base, leaving 6 bases of the junction unmatched. Germline loops: CDR1 LGHNA, CDR2 YNFKEQ. Here the CDR3 DNA reads TGTGCCAGCAGCCAAGGTCGGGGGGGCCGGGAGACCCAGTACTTC. Translation gives CASSQGRGGRETQYF.

By share of the sample, this clone is medium-sized. The chain combines TRBV5-4 with TRBJ1-6, with 7 bases matching TRBD1. The V and J ends lost 2 bases and 7 bases, in that order; junction bases with no gene match: 6. Looked up from germline, CDR1 is SGHNT and CDR2 is YYREEE (reference sequence). This CDR3 spans 15 amino acids. The CDR3 is CASSFTGDSNSPLHF. CDR3 nucleotides: TGTGCCAGCAGCTTCACAGGGGATTCAAATTCACCCCTCCACTTT.

The V call is TRBV11-2, the J call TRBJ2-4, with D perhaps TRBD2 (5 bases). The CDR3 covers 14 residues. Looked up from germline, CDR1 is SGHAT and CDR2 is FQNNGV. The V and J ends lost 5 bases and 5 bases respectively, with 13 bases between them. CDR3 nucleotide sequence: TGTGCCAGCAGCGCCCGGACTTCTGAAAACATTCAGTACTTC. This encodes CASSARTSENIQYF.

V usage is TRBV5-1 and J usage is TRBJ1-6; D is ambiguous. Germline V gene lookup returns CDR1 SGHRS and CDR2 YFSETQ. V was shortened by 0 bases and J by 6 bases, with 10 bases between the two germline ends. This CDR3 has 15 residues. The chain's CDR3 is CASSLVAGINSPLHF. Here the CDR3 DNA reads TGCGCCAGCAGCTTGGTCGCAGGAATTAATTCACCCCTCCACTTT.

V is TRBV19 and J is TRBJ1-2; 7 bases map to TRBD1. The germline V gene has CDR1 LNHDA and CDR2 SQIVND (reference sequence). With V trimmed by 1 base and J by 2 bases, 4 bases remained unmatched. The CDR3 runs to 15 residues. The CDR3 DNA follows: TGTGCCAGTAGTATAGGACAGGGTCCCAACTATGGCTACACCTTC. Translation gives CASSIGQGPNYGYTF.

The CDR3 loop is CASSWGTSGRQETQYF. The CDR3 DNA reads TGTGCCAGCAGCTGGGGGACTAGCGGGAGGCAAGAGACCCAGTACTTC. The chain is built from TRBV11-2 and TRBJ2-5, with 15 bases aligning to TRBD2. The germline V gene encodes CDR1 SGHAT and CDR2 FQNNGV. The V and J ends lost 4 bases and 2 bases, in that order; junction bases with no gene match: 2. The CDR3 is 16 amino acids.

The V call is TRBV9, the J call TRBJ2-2, with 10 bases matching TRBD2. Looked up from germline, CDR1 is SGDLS and CDR2 is YYNGEE. The CDR3 length is 16 residues. After removal of 3 bases from V and 1 base from J, the junction contained 3 bases not matched to a gene. CDR3 loop: CASSGRTSGNTGELFF. The CDR3 nucleotides are TGTGCCAGCAGCGGACGGACTAGCGGGAACACCGGGGAGCTGTTTTTT.

The V gene is TRBV6-5, the J gene TRBJ2-1; D gene uncertain. The CDR3 runs to 14 residues. V gave up 8 bases and J gave up 6 bases, with 17 bases separating them. CDR1 and CDR2 (germline): MNHEY, SVGAGI. The CDR3 bases are TGTGCCAGCGGAACAGACACCCAAAGCAATGAGCAGTTCTTC. It codes for CASGTDTQSNEQFF.

This chain connects TRBV19 to TRBJ2-1; 13 nucleotides align to TRBD2. Germline CDR1 reads LNHDA; CDR2 reads SQIVND (reference sequence). Losses at the gene ends were 6 bases for V and 2 bases for J; bases not matched to a gene: 16. The CDR3 extends over 20 amino acids. CDR3 region: CASSPIPGLAGSLAYNEQFF. CDR3 DNA sequence: TGTGCCAGTAGCCCAATCCCGGGACTAGCGGGATCCCTGGCCTACAATGAGCAGTTCTTC.

This sequence joins TRBV28 and TRBJ1-1, with a tentative D call TRBD1 (5 bases). The germline CDR1 and CDR2 sequences are MDHEN and SYDVKM. Between the trimmed V and J ends, which lost 6 bases and 6 bases, there was a span of 11 bases. The CDR3 spans 12 residues. The CDR3 region has the DNA TGTGCCAGCAGCACACAGGTCTCTGAAGCTTTCTTT. It translates to CASSTQVSEAFF.

The chain employs TRBV7-9 and TRBJ1-1; D is undetermined. The length of the CDR3 is 14 residues. From germline, CDR1 is SEHNR and CDR2 FQNEAQ (reference sequence). With 5 bases removed from V and 7 bases from J, the gap between germline ends came to 17 bases. The CDR3 DNA sequence: TGTGCCAGCAGCCATAAGGGAGGAGTGGATGAAGCTTTCTTT. Translating gives CASSHKGGVDEAFF. The full variable domain, rest sourced from reference TRBV7-9 and TRBJ1-1, is DTGVSQNPRHKITKRGQNVTFRCDPISEHNRLYWYRQTLGQGPEFLTYFQNEAQLEKSRLLSDRFSAERPKGSFSTLEIQRTEQGDSAMYLCASSHKGGVDEAFFGQGTRLTVV.

The chain combines TRBV3-1 (or the pseudogene TRBV3-2) with TRBJ1-5; tentatively, D is TRBD1 (6 bases). V was clipped by 1 base and J by 3 bases, with 10 bases between them. CDR1 and CDR2 (germline): LGHDT, YNNKEL (reference sequence). CDR3 size: 15 residues. CDR3 DNA sequence: TGTGCCAGCAGCCAAGCTGGGACATCCAATCAGCCCCAGCATTTT. This encodes CASSQAGTSNQPQHF.